One TCR beta chain is described in this entry. Produced via immunoSEQ multiplex PCR; TCRdb's table is partial and in-frame only. The sample comprises over 10,000 clones, around 76% of which are singletons, and roughly 29% rests with the top ten. This sample was included in a study of OX40 agonist ivuxolimab in advanced cancers. At the level of the study: Ivuxolimab, an antibody that agonizes OX40 (CD134), was administered to the patients.

The V end lost 0 bases, the J end lost 4 bases, and 7 bases lay between the germline ends. The CDR3 is 13 amino acids. The germline V gene encodes CDR1 SGHRS and CDR2 YFSETQ. This receptor was taken from an adult with an advanced solid tumor such as melanoma, head and neck, liver or kidney cancer. The rearrangement joins TRBV5-1 to TRBJ1-2, with D hard to call. The sequenced sample was CD4+ or CD8+ T cells sorted from blood, obtained in a trial of the OX40 agonist ivuxolimab. The CDR3 protein is CASSLGRAYGYTF. The CDR3 region has the DNA TGCGCCAGCAGCTTGGGACGGGCCTATGGCTACACCTTC.